This entry lists 29 T cell receptor beta chains sequenced from one sample in a study of read filtering for tumor transcriptome and immune sequencing (dated by TCRdb to 2020 to 2022). The sequencing machine was an Illumina HiSeq 4000. The Immunoverse kit was used to build TCR libraries from about 400 ng RNA, with molecular barcoded adaptors covering alpha/delta and beta/gamma chains. The public reads were reprocessed in TCRdb via fastp at Q25 and MiXCR, keeping in-frame beta chains. One record per CDR3 amino acid sequence lists the most common genes and DNA. A total of 62,000 or so distinct CDR3 sequences appear in this sample, more than 11% of them only once. Under 55% of the sample is held by the ten biggest clonotypes. Material: a population of CD138-negative cells sorted from bone marrow. Read against the paper, the sample's cell subset or site label means: bone marrow mononuclear cells depleted of CD138+ plasma/myeloma cells by negative magnetic selection. The receptors here all came from a donor aged 40 or over with multiple myeloma.

In its sample, this clonotype was seen many times. The V gene is TRBV5-1, the J gene TRBJ2-1, with TRBD1 matching over 9 bases. In germline, CDR1 is SGHRS, CDR2 YFSETQ. Trimming removed 6 bases from V and 6 bases from J; junction bases left unmatched: 10. This CDR3 has 15 amino acids. CDR3: CASIPGQGSPNEQFF. CDR3 DNA sequence: TGCGCCAGCATACCGGGACAGGGCTCCCCCAATGAGCAGTTCTTC. Combining the CDR3 with reference TRBV5-1 and TRBJ2-1 gives the whole variable domain KAGVTQTPRYLIKTRGQQVTLSCSPISGHRSVSWYQQTPGQGLQFLFEYFSETQRNKGNFPGRFSGRQFSNSRSEMNVSTLELGDSALYLCASIPGQGSPNEQFFGPGTRLTVL.

A remark on this clonotype: Only one base separates this from a far larger clonotype, so it likely reflects a read error. CDR3 sequence (DNA): TGTGCCAACAGCCCTCCACGGACAGGCGGCCATGAGCAGTTCTTC. It encodes CANSPPRTGGHEQFF. The J gene is TRBJ2-1, the V gene TRBV11-3, with 7 bases that match TRBD1. CDR1 and CDR2 from the germline V gene are SGHNT and YENEEA. This CDR3 has 15 residues. The full variable domain, rest sourced from reference TRBV11-3 and TRBJ2-1, is EAGVVQSPRYKIIEKKQPVAFWCNPISGHNTLYWYLQNLGQGPELLIRYENEEAVDDSQLPKDRFSAERLKGVDSTLKIQPAELGDSAVYLCANSPPRTGGHEQFFGPGTRLTVL.

This clonotype was counted many times. This chain uses TRBV28 with TRBJ2-7; D gene uncertain. Germline V gives CDR1 MDHEN, CDR2 SYDVKM. Between the trimmed V and J ends, which lost 5 bases and 2 bases, there was a span of 13 bases. This CDR3 region has 14 residues. CDR3 nucleotide sequence: TGTGCCAGCAGTCCTTCACTACCGACCTACGAGCAGTACTTC. Translation: CASSPSLPTYEQYF. The whole variable domain, filled in from reference TRBV28 and TRBJ2-7, reads DVKVTQSSRYLVKRTGEKVFLECVQDMDHENMFWYRQDPGLGLRLIYFSYDVKMKEKGDIPEGYSVSREKKERFSLILESASTNQTSMYLCASSPSLPTYEQYFGPGTRLTVT.

Details on this clonotype: This CDR3 is missing its conserved last phenylalanine or tryptophan, likely due to a read error. This chain uses TRBV20-1 with TRBJ1-2; no firm D call. Germline V gene sequence: CDR1 DFQATT, CDR2 SNEGSKA (reference sequence). V shed 5 bases and J shed 8 bases, with 15 bases lying between them. There are 12 residues in the CDR3. CDR3 sequence (DNA): TGCAGTGCTTCTCAGGAGGGCGAAGGCTACACCTCC. It codes for CSASQEGEGYTS.

This clonotype was recorded at least ten times. The gene calls are TRBV28 and TRBJ2-7; 10 bases line up with TRBD2. CDR1 and CDR2 from the germline V gene are MDHEN and SYDVKM. The CDR3 contains 14 residues. V lost 4 bases and J lost 7; bases outside the gene matches: 7. The CDR3 region is CASSSLAGVNEQYF. CDR3 bases: TGTGCCAGCAGTTCCCTAGCGGGAGTTAATGAGCAGTACTTC.

This clonotype came up many times. The chain employs TRBV21-1 and TRBJ2-2. TRBV21-1 is marked as a pseudogene. CDR3 length equals 13 residues. DNA for the CDR3: TGTGCCAGCAGCAAAGAGCTTTGCGGGGAGCTGTTTTTT. It is translated as CASSKELCGELFF.

This clonotype was counted many times. The chain employs TRBV7-2 and TRBJ2-7, with D unclear. V was pared by 3 bases and J by 3 bases, with 6 bases between. CDR3 length equals 12 residues. CDR1 and CDR2 from the germline V gene are SGHTA and FQGNSA. The DNA of the CDR3 is TGTGCCAGCAGCTTTCCGGGCTACGAGCAGTACTTC. Amino acid sequence: CASSFPGYEQYF.

This clonotype was picked up a small number of times. The chain couples TRBV11-2 to TRBJ2-1; TRBD2 matches at 7 bases. Germline trimming cut 0 bases from V and 10 bases from J; bases unmatched to any gene: 12. Per the germline V gene, CDR1 is SGHAT and CDR2 is FQNNGV. The CDR3 is made up of 16 amino acids. This chain's CDR3 is CASSLEASSGPYEQFF. In nucleotides, the CDR3 is TGTGCCAGCAGCTTAGAGGCGTCTAGCGGCCCTTACGAGCAGTTCTTC.

The sample holds many counts of this clonotype. The rearrangement joins TRBV7-9 to TRBJ2-7; 10 positions match TRBD1. This CDR3 has 16 residues. Germline V gives CDR1 SEHNR, CDR2 FQNEAQ (reference sequence). The ends lost 4 bases at V and 5 bases at J; junction bases unmatched: 11. Written as DNA, the CDR3 is TGTGCCAGCAGCTCATATGGGACAGGGGCCTCGAACGAGCAGTACTTC. This sequence encodes CASSSYGTGASNEQYF. Full variable domain (outside the CDR3, taken from reference TRBV7-9 and TRBJ2-7): DTGVSQNPRHKITKRGQNVTFRCDPISEHNRLYWYRQTLGQGPEFLTYFQNEAQLEKSRLLSDRFSAERPKGSFSTLEIQRTEQGDSAMYLCASSSYGTGASNEQYFGPGTRLTVT.

This clonotype was seen many times. CDR3 nucleotides: TGTGCCAGCAGCTTGGATTACGGCAATGAGCAGTTCTTC. This encodes CASSLDYGNEQFF. The V and J genes are TRBV5-6 and TRBJ2-1; no clear D gene. Germline V CDR1 and CDR2: SGHDT, YYEEEE. CDR3 length equals 13 residues. V gave up 0 bases and J gave up 6 bases, with 7 bases separating them. The whole variable domain, filled in from reference TRBV5-6 and TRBJ2-1, reads DAGVTQSPTHLIKTRGQQVTLRCSPKSGHDTVSWYQQALGQGPQFIFQYYEEEERQRGNFPDRFSGHQFPNYSSELNVNALLLGDSALYLCASSLDYGNEQFFGPGTRLTVL.

This clonotype was recorded at least ten times. The chain carries TRBV7-8 and TRBJ1-5; a possible D gene is TRBD1 (5 bases). V was shortened by 1 base and J by 4 bases, with 8 bases between the two germline ends. The CDR3 length is 14 residues. Per germline, CDR1 SGHVS and CDR2 FQNEAQ. CDR3 protein: CASSLVGTNQPQHF. CDR3 DNA: TGTGCCAGCAGCTTAGTAGGGACTAATCAGCCCCAGCATTTT. The full variable domain, its missing parts supplied by reference TRBV7-8 and TRBJ1-5, is GAGVSQSPRYKVAKRGQDVALRCDPISGHVSLFWYQQALGQGPEFLTYFQNEAQLDKSGLPSDRFFAERPEGSVSTLKIQRTQQEDSAVYLCASSLVGTNQPQHFGDGTRLSIL.

As concerns this clonotype: This clone may be a read error of a much larger clone one base away. J is TRBJ2-7 and V is TRBV7-9; D possibly corresponds to TRBD2 (6 bases). Germline V gene data show CDR1 as SEHNR and CDR2 as FQNEAQ (reference sequence). There are 14 residues in the CDR3. This chain's CDR3 is CASSFPGLSYQQYF. The CDR3 DNA reads as TGTGCCAGCAGCTTCCCGGGACTGAGCTACCAGCAGTACTTC.

This clonotype was counted at least ten times. This chain uses TRBV15 with TRBJ2-1; unclear D gene. The CDR3 is 14 residues long. Germline V gene lookup returns CDR1 LNHNV and CDR2 YYDKDF (reference sequence). V gave up 1 base and J gave up 9 bases, with 13 bases separating them. CDR3 region: CATSRVGQQVEQFF. CDR3 DNA: TGTGCCACCAGCAGAGTCGGCCAGCAGGTTGAGCAGTTCTTC.

A few counts support this clonotype. This chain uses TRBV27 with TRBJ2-1; 12 positions agree with TRBD2. Germline loops: CDR1 MNHEY, CDR2 SMNVEV (reference sequence). The length of the CDR3 is 17 residues. Trimming at V came to 6 bases and at J to 10 bases, leaving 16 bases not matched to a gene. CDR3 region: CASRVGMTSGSLGEQFF. CDR3 nucleotide sequence: TGTGCCAGCAGAGTCGGAATGACTAGCGGGAGCCTAGGCGAGCAGTTCTTC.

This clonotype was detected ten times or more. The J gene is TRBJ2-1, the V gene TRBV2, with 7 bases aligning to TRBD1. CDR1 is SNHLY and CDR2 is FYNNEI in the germline V gene. J gave up 3 bases and V 7 bases, and 3 bases lay outside the gene matches. The length of the CDR3 is 13 residues. The CDR3 DNA is TGTGCCAGCAAAAGGACAGGCTACAATGAGCAGTTCTTC. It is translated as CASKRTGYNEQFF.

The sample holds many counts of this clonotype. The chain's CDR3 is CSARDSGNSPLHF. The CDR3 DNA reads as TGCAGTGCTAGAGATTCGGGGAATTCACCCCTCCACTTT. The chain is built from TRBV20-1 and TRBJ1-6; no clear D. The CDR3 is 13 residues long. In germline, CDR1 is DFQATT, CDR2 SNEGSKA (reference sequence). V lost 0 bases and J 7 bases, leaving 7 bases between the germline ends.

This sequence joins TRBV19 and TRBJ2-5; 10 nucleotides agree with TRBD2. The germline V gene encodes CDR1 LNHDA and CDR2 SQIVND (reference sequence). J lost 5 bases, V lost 7 bases, and 10 bases had no gene match. The CDR3 runs to 15 residues. The chain's CDR3 is CASTKAGGPGETQYF. CDR3 coding DNA: TGTGCCAGTACCAAAGCGGGAGGGCCGGGGGAGACCCAGTACTTC.

This clonotype was counted ten times or more. The CDR3 protein is CASSLAQTGAGYTF. CDR3 nucleotides: TGTGCCAGCAGTTTAGCTCAGACAGGGGCTGGCTACACCTTC. The chain employs TRBV12-3 or TRBV12-4 and TRBJ1-2; 8 bases align to TRBD1. Trimming took 0 bases from V and 7 from J; bases not matched to a gene: 4. CDR3 size: 14 residues.

This clonotype has more than one count but fewer than ten. V gene TRBV19 combines with J gene TRBJ1-1; D uncertain. V was cut by 3 bases and J by 3 bases, with 14 bases left in between. The germline gives CDR1 LNHDA, CDR2 SQIVND (reference sequence). The CDR3 length is 15 residues. Here the CDR3 reads CASSISSRMDTEAFF. DNA for the CDR3: TGTGCCAGTAGTATTTCGAGTCGTATGGACACTGAAGCTTTCTTT.

This clonotype showed up many times. The chain recombines TRBV29-1 with TRBJ1-5; no clear D. The CDR3 runs to 13 residues. Germline loops: CDR1 SQVTM, CDR2 ANQGSEA. V dropped 7 bases and J dropped 2 bases, with 12 bases sitting between them. CDR3 nucleotide sequence: TGCAGCGCCCTGGGCGCTGGCAATCAGCCCCAGCATTTT. Residues: CSALGAGNQPQHF.

This clonotype has ten or more counts. The rearrangement links TRBV29-1 to TRBJ1-1, with TRBD1 matching over 7 bases. The CDR3 loop spans 16 amino acids. V shed 4 bases and J 0 bases; nucleotides not matched to a gene: 11. Germline V lookup: CDR1 SQVTM, CDR2 ANQGSEA. Written as DNA, the CDR3 is TGCAGCGTTGGGAGACAGGGCTCACTCATGAACACTGAAGCTTTCTTT. Its protein product is CSVGRQGSLMNTEAFF.

This clonotype was observed at least ten times. This chain uses TRBV5-1 with TRBJ1-1; D remains ambiguous. Germline-derived CDR1 and CDR2 are SGHRS and YFSETQ. The CDR3 is made up of 17 amino acids. Trimming cost V 4 bases and J 0 bases, with 19 bases left between them. In DNA, the CDR3 is TGCGCCAGCAGCGTTGGAGAGTCGTGGCATATGAACACTGAAGCTTTCTTT. This translates into CASSVGESWHMNTEAFF.

As to this clonotype: Its ends do not fully match the called genes, so a read error is possible. V and J are TRBV11-2 and TRBJ1-1; D ambiguous. The germline gives CDR1 SGHAT, CDR2 FQNNGV. The CDR3 spans 14 residues. CDR3 sequence: CAGRIQPLNTEAFF. DNA for the CDR3: TGTGCCGGCAGGATCCAGCCGTTGAACACTGAAGCTTTCTTT.

This clonotype was seen a few times. The chain links TRBV6-2 or TRBV6-3 to TRBJ2-3, with 11 nucleotides matching TRBD2. The CDR3 is 18 amino acids. Germline CDR1 and CDR2: MNHEY and SVGEGT. Losses at the gene ends were 0 bases for V and 2 bases for J; bases not matched to a gene: 7. CDR3 region: CASSYSASGRSNTDTQYF. The CDR3 region has the DNA TGTGCCAGCAGTTACTCGGCTAGCGGGAGGTCCAACACAGATACGCAGTATTTT.

This clonotype was detected a few times. The CDR3 spells CASSFRDMGTEAFF. In DNA form, the CDR3 reads TGTGCCAGCAGCTTTCGGGATATGGGCACTGAAGCTTTCTTT. The chain joins TRBV5-4 to TRBJ1-1, with D uncertain. The CDR3 totals 14 residues. Trimming pared 2 bases from V and 4 bases from J, leaving 12 bases between. Germline-derived CDR1 and CDR2 are SGHNT and YYREEE (reference sequence).

Worth noting for this clonotype: At one end the junction does not follow the germline gene, possibly because of a read error. This chain joins TRBV28 and TRBJ2-5; 8 bases line up with TRBD2. Germline V gives CDR1 MDHEN, CDR2 SYDVKM. The CDR3 spans 15 residues. This CDR3 reads CASSSLAGTLGDQCF. The CDR3 DNA reads as TGTGCCAGCAGTAGTTTAGCGGGAACCTTGGGGGACCAGTGCTTC.

As regards this clonotype: Being one base from a much bigger clone, this may be a read error. This chain joins TRBV7-3 and TRBJ1-2, with D perhaps TRBD1 (5 bases). The CDR3 is 14 amino acids. The V gene lost 4 bases and the J gene lost 4 bases, with 13 bases spanning the gap. Looked up from germline, CDR1 is SGHTA and CDR2 is FQGTGA. CDR3 residues: CASSSDRTGYGYTF. DNA of the CDR3: TGTGCCAGCAGCTCCGACAGAACAGGCTATGGCTACACCTTC.

This clonotype appeared many times. The V call is TRBV29-1, the J call TRBJ2-7; D unresolved. From germline, CDR1 is SQVTM and CDR2 ANQGSEA. The CDR3 loop spans 15 amino acids. V was pared by 2 bases and J by 6 bases, with 20 bases between. CDR3 in amino acids: CSVEHIQTAGSEQYF. CDR3 coding DNA: TGCAGCGTTGAACATATTCAAACCGCCGGCTCCGAGCAGTACTTC.

The sample holds many counts of this clonotype. The J gene is TRBJ2-1, the V gene TRBV14; D gene ambiguous. Trimming cost V 0 bases and J 12 bases, with 18 bases left between them. Germline loops: CDR1 SGHDN, CDR2 FVKESK. There are 15 residues in the CDR3. CDR3 coding DNA: TGTGCCAGCAGCCAAGATGTCGGTGTCCCATACATGCAGTTCTTC. It translates to CASSQDVGVPYMQFF.